A single sample is the source of the 21 T cell receptor beta chains below, sequenced in a study of CD8 T cells in Susac syndrome. RNA totalling roughly 0.5 to 1 ug underwent reverse transcription with random hexamers. TCRdb reprocessed the immunoSEQ multiplex PCR reads with MiXCR, giving one entry per CDR3 protein. The data hold around 280,000 distinct CDR3 sequences, with just over 90% observed a single time. Specimen: CD4+ T cells from PBMCs. Receptors originate from a human donor with multiple sclerosis.

V and J are TRBV14 and TRBJ2-4; 15 nucleotides align to TRBD2. V trimming: 5 bases; J trimming: 1 base; junction bases outside the gene matches: 9. Germline V gene data show CDR1 as SGHDN and CDR2 as FVKESK. CDR3 size: 19 residues. In DNA, the CDR3 is TGTGCCAGCAGCAAATACGGGACTAGCGGGGGGACGGCCAAAAACATTCAGTACTTC. Amino acids: CASSKYGTSGGTAKNIQYF.

The chain is built from TRBV9 and TRBJ1-1; a possible D gene is TRBD1 (6 bases). Germline loops: CDR1 SGDLS, CDR2 YYNGEE. The length of the CDR3 is 15 residues. V dropped 0 bases and J dropped 4 bases, with 13 bases sitting between them. CDR3 DNA: TGTGCCAGCAGCGTAGATCCACAGGGTGCCACTGAAGCTTTCTTT. This translates into CASSVDPQGATEAFF.

CDR3 loop: CASSISLAGHYEQYF. CDR3 coding DNA: TGTGCCAGCAGCATAAGCCTAGCGGGCCATTACGAGCAGTACTTC. V gene TRBV7-9 combines with J gene TRBJ2-7; 8 bases line up with TRBD2. Germline V gives CDR1 SEHNR, CDR2 FQNEAQ (reference sequence). The trim removed 5 bases at V and 4 bases at J, leaving 10 bases unmatched. This CDR3 comprises 15 residues.

The chain recombines TRBV19 with TRBJ1-5; TRBD1 is a possible D gene (5 bases). Germline V CDR1 and CDR2: LNHDA, SQIVND (reference sequence). V shed 2 bases and J shed 2 bases, with 10 bases lying between them. The CDR3 has 15 amino acids. The CDR3 DNA is TGTGCCAGTAGTATAAGGGACGGAGGCAATCAGCCCCAGCATTTT. Its translation is CASSIRDGGNQPQHF. The full variable domain, with the rest looked up from reference TRBV19 and TRBJ1-5, is DGGITQSPKYLFRKEGQNVTLSCEQNLNHDAMYWYRQDPGQGLRLIYYSQIVNDFQKGDIAEGYSVSREKKESFPLTVTSAQKNPTAFYLCASSIRDGGNQPQHFGDGTRLSIL.

The genes are TRBV28 and TRBJ2-1, with a weak D call TRBD2 (5 bases). This CDR3 contains 11 residues. Trimming stripped 3 bases from V and 10 bases from J, with 7 bases between. Germline V gives CDR1 MDHEN, CDR2 SYDVKM. CDR3 sequence reads: CASSFRREQFF. CDR3 DNA sequence: TGTGCCAGCAGTTTTAGGAGGGAGCAGTTCTTC.

This chain connects TRBV5-4 to TRBJ1-2; TRBD1 is a possible D gene (6 bases). The ends were cut back, 5 bases at V and 6 bases at J, with 23 bases in the middle. CDR1 and CDR2 from the germline V gene are SGHNT and YYREEE (reference sequence). The CDR3 extends over 16 amino acids. The CDR3 sequence is CASRSTRGLAGDGYTF. CDR3 in DNA: TGTGCCAGCAGATCGACCAGGGGCTTGGCTGGGGATGGCTACACCTTC.

This chain uses TRBV20-1 with TRBJ1-1; D possibly corresponds to TRBD1 (5 bases). V was pared by 5 bases and J by 6 bases, with 22 bases between. Germline V gene sequence: CDR1 DFQATT, CDR2 SNEGSKA (reference sequence). This CDR3 region has 15 residues. The CDR3 nucleotides are TGCAGTGCTTCGGATCCTAAGGGGTTAGGGGCTGAAGCTTTCTTT. This translates into CSASDPKGLGAEAFF.

The chain is built from TRBV20-1 and TRBJ1-2; TRBD1 matches at 9 bases. This CDR3 has 15 residues. Germline V lookup: CDR1 DFQATT, CDR2 SNEGSKA (reference sequence). J gave up 5 bases and V 3 bases, and 10 bases lay outside the gene matches. Written as DNA, the CDR3 is TGCAGTGCTAGTGTACCTCCTGGACAGGGGTATGGCTACACCTTC. Its translation: CSASVPPGQGYGYTF.

The CDR3 nucleotides are TGTGCCAGCAGCGTCGGACTAGCCAACAATGAGCAGTTCTTC. The encoded protein is CASSVGLANNEQFF. This chain connects TRBV7-2 to TRBJ2-1; 8 positions agree with TRBD2. V dropped 5 bases and J dropped 5; count of bases not matched to a gene: 5. CDR3 size: 14 residues. Germline values: CDR1 SGHTA, CDR2 FQGNSA.

The chain has TRBV6-2 or TRBV6-3 and TRBJ2-5; 12 positions match TRBD2. The CDR3 sequence is 15 residues long. Germline V lookup: CDR1 MNHEY, CDR2 SVGEGT. Trimming took 6 bases from V and 4 from J; bases not matched to a gene: 6. CDR3: CASRKPGLAGETQYF. For the CDR3, the DNA is TGTGCCAGCAGGAAGCCGGGACTAGCGGGAGAGACCCAGTACTTC.

The rearrangement uses TRBV5-1 and TRBJ2-2; 7 positions agree with TRBD2. Germline trimming cut 4 bases from V and 1 base from J; bases unmatched to any gene: 10. The CDR3 sequence is 17 residues long. Per the germline V gene, CDR1 is SGHRS and CDR2 is YFSETQ. CDR3 amino acids: CASSPDASGGNTGELFF. DNA for the CDR3: TGCGCCAGCAGCCCTGACGCTAGCGGCGGGAACACCGGGGAGCTGTTTTTT.

The rearrangement uses TRBV12-3 or TRBV12-4 and TRBJ2-2; D is uncertain. Deletions cut 7 bases from V and 5 bases from J, with 17 bases between. This CDR3 spans 15 amino acids. CDR3 DNA sequence: TGTGCCAGCACCCCCCGAAGGCTCGTAACCGGGGAGCTGTTTTTT. Translating gives CASTPRRLVTGELFF.

In this sample, this clonotype turned up once. The chain links TRBV7-9 to TRBJ2-1; TRBD2 aligns across 7 bases. The CDR3 has 19 amino acids. The junction had 24 bases not matched to a gene; V was cut back by 2 bases and J by 11 bases. CDR1 SEHNR and CDR2 FQNEAQ come from the germline V gene (reference sequence). This chain's CDR3 is CASSLSRDYHPGTNSKQFF. As DNA, the CDR3 is TGTGCCAGCAGCTTAAGTAGGGACTATCATCCCGGGACCAATTCGAAGCAGTTCTTC. Full variable domain (remainder filled in from reference TRBV7-9 and TRBJ2-1): DTGVSQNPRHKITKRGQNVTFRCDPISEHNRLYWYRQTLGQGPEFLTYFQNEAQLEKSRLLSDRFSAERPKGSFSTLEIQRTEQGDSAMYLCASSLSRDYHPGTNSKQFFGPGTRLTVL.

This chain joins TRBV6-1 and TRBJ2-7; D could derive from TRBD1 or TRBD2 (5 bases each). Trimming shortened V by 4 bases and J by 2 bases, and 12 bases separated the two germline ends. Germline V gene data show CDR1 as MNHNS and CDR2 as SASEGT. The CDR3 contains 14 residues. CDR3 coding DNA: TGTGCCAGCAGTGCCGGGGCTCGGGCCTACGAGCAGTACTTC. Amino acid sequence: CASSAGARAYEQYF.

The V call is TRBV6-2 or TRBV6-3, the J call TRBJ2-1; maybe TRBD2 (6 bases). This CDR3 comprises 14 residues. V lost 5 bases and J 5 bases, leaving 13 bases between the germline ends. Germline CDR1 and CDR2: MNHEY and SVGEGT. The CDR3 sequence is CASSTLSGHNEQFF. CDR3 in DNA: TGTGCCAGCAGTACCCTTAGCGGCCACAATGAGCAGTTCTTC.

The chain employs TRBV29-1 and TRBJ2-1, with 9 positions matching TRBD1. The germline CDR1 and CDR2 sequences are SQVTM and ANQGSEA. The CDR3 has 11 residues. J lost 6 bases, V lost 6 bases, and 0 bases had no gene match. CDR3 coding DNA: TGCAGCGTGACAGGGGGCAATGAGCAGTTCTTC. Its translation is CSVTGGNEQFF.

This clonotype was observed a few times. At one boundary the junction diverges from the germline segment, which might be a read error. J is TRBJ1-2 and V is TRBV5-1, with D possibly matching TRBD1 (5 bases). Germline CDR1 reads SGHRS; CDR2 reads YFSETQ. The CDR3 loop spans 14 amino acids. The CDR3 DNA reads as TGTGCCAGCTCCCTCGGGCAGGGAGGCTATGGCTACACCTTC. This translates into CASSLGQGGYGYTF.

V is TRBV7-2 and J is TRBJ1-4; D perhaps matches TRBD1 (5 bases). Germline V lookup: CDR1 SGHTA, CDR2 FQGNSA. CDR3 size: 13 residues. Trimming took off 5 bases at V and 8 bases at J, with 12 bases between the two ends. The CDR3: CASSEAGTEKLFF. The CDR3 DNA sequence: TGTGCCAGCAGCGAGGCAGGGACCGAAAAACTGTTTTTT. Combining the CDR3 with reference TRBV7-2 and TRBJ1-4 gives the whole variable domain GAGVSQSPSNKVTEKGKDVELRCDPISGHTALYWYRQSLGQGLEFLIYFQGNSAPDKSGLPSDRFSAERTGGSVSTLTIQRTQQEDSAVYLCASSEAGTEKLFFGSGTQLSVL.

The chain links TRBV15 to TRBJ2-5; 14 bases map to TRBD2. Germline V CDR1 and CDR2: LNHNV, YYDKDF (reference sequence). After removal of 2 bases from V and 2 bases from J, the junction contained 1 base not matched to a gene. This CDR3 contains 16 residues. CDR3 protein: CATSRRLAGGQETQYF. The CDR3, as DNA: TGTGCCACCAGCAGAAGACTAGCGGGAGGGCAAGAGACCCAGTACTTC.

This chain uses TRBV20-1 with TRBJ1-5, with D hard to call. Trimming pared 3 bases from V and 2 bases from J, leaving 11 bases between. The germline V gene encodes CDR1 DFQATT and CDR2 SNEGSKA (reference sequence). The CDR3 runs to 14 residues. In DNA, the CDR3 is TGCAGTGCTAGCTTCCCGGTCGGCAATCAGCCCCAGCATTTT. Translation: CSASFPVGNQPQHF.

The chain carries TRBV27 and TRBJ2-3, with D possibly TRBD2 on 6 matching bases. The germline gives CDR1 MNHEY, CDR2 SMNVEV (reference sequence). The CDR3 spans 15 residues. The V gene lost 6 bases and the J gene lost 3 bases, with 16 bases spanning the gap. In nucleotides, the CDR3 is TGTGCCAGCAGCCGACTAGAGCCGCTAACAGATACGCAGTATTTT. Translation: CASSRLEPLTDTQYF.